What follows describes a single TCR beta chain. These data belong to a study of blood T cell repertoires in COVID-19. Profiling relied on immunoSEQ multiplex PCR, and the TCRdb table lists in-frame clones only, not all of them. The sample has 200,000 to 300,000 clones, approximately 86% seen once; the top ten hold just over 7%. The source material was peripheral blood. The receptor comes from a man between 60 and 70 years old who had recovered from COVID-19.

CDR3 protein: CSVAGVDVYGYTF. CDR3 DNA sequence: TGCAGCGTAGCAGGGGTGGACGTCTATGGCTACACCTTC. This chain joins TRBV29-1 and TRBJ1-2, with a tentative D call TRBD1 (6 bases). Germline lookup yields CDR1 SQVTM and CDR2 ANQGSEA. CDR3 length: 13 residues. Trimming cost V 6 bases and J 4 bases, with 15 bases left between them.